Shown below are 25 T cell receptor beta chains from a single sample sequenced in a study of T cell responses to AZD1222 COVID-19 vaccine (dated by TCRdb to about 2021). This sample's time point label indicates: baseline before first vaccination. The receptor library was made with the immunoSEQ multiplex PCR assay. The source is immuneACCESS, and TCRdb retained only in-frame sequences with V and J called. Part of the clones is not carried over; for the studies checked, unresolved V genes explain less than half of this, and the remainder is unexplained. The sample yields about 88,000 clones; 85% to 90% were counted once. The ten largest clones capture roughly 4% of the sample. The source was peripheral blood, collected on day 0 of AZD1222 vaccination. The receptors come from an adult in good health.

The V call is TRBV7-9, the J call TRBJ2-3, with D perhaps TRBD2 (5 bases). Between the trimmed V and J ends, which lost 2 bases and 9 bases, there was a span of 9 bases. CDR1 and CDR2 from the germline V gene are SEHNR and FQNEAQ (reference sequence). CDR3 size: 12 residues. CDR3 amino acids: CASSLSGFTQYF. CDR3 bases: TGTGCCAGCAGCTTAAGCGGCTTCACGCAGTATTTT.

The gene calls are TRBV5-1 and TRBJ2-3, with 11 positions matching TRBD2. The CDR3 is made up of 13 amino acids. Germline assignment: CDR1 SGHRS and CDR2 YFSETQ. With 7 bases clipped from V and 5 bases from J, the junction kept 3 bases outside the gene matches. CDR3 coding DNA: TGCGCCAGCGCGCTAGCGGGGGGAGATACGCAGTATTTT. The encoded protein is CASALAGGDTQYF.

This chain uses TRBV19 with TRBJ1-6, with D unresolved. CDR1 and CDR2 from the germline V gene are LNHDA and SQIVND (reference sequence). The CDR3 sequence is 18 residues long. V was pared by 3 bases and J by 6 bases, with 21 bases between. The CDR3 spells CASSMRRLGNGGNSPLHF. For the CDR3, the DNA is TGTGCCAGTAGTATGAGGCGTTTGGGGAACGGCGGTAATTCACCCCTCCACTTT.

The V gene is TRBV5-5, the J gene TRBJ1-4; D possibly corresponds to TRBD1 (5 bases). Germline V CDR1 and CDR2: SGHKS, YYEKEE (reference sequence). This CDR3 region has 16 residues. The V gene lost 2 bases and the J gene lost 7 bases, with 18 bases spanning the gap. The CDR3 spells CASSLGDFNRAEKLFF. The CDR3, as DNA: TGTGCCAGCAGCTTAGGGGACTTTAATAGGGCTGAAAAACTGTTTTTT. The complete variable domain, with remaining parts taken from reference TRBV5-5 and TRBJ1-4, reads DAGVTQSPTHLIKTRGQQVTLRCSPISGHKSVSWYQQVLGQGPQFIFQYYEKEERGRGNFPDRFSARQFPNYSSELNVNALLLGDSALYLCASSLGDFNRAEKLFFGSGTQLSVL.

The CDR3 reads CASSNRGSVAYNEQFF. The CDR3 bases are TGCGCCAGCAGCAACAGGGGGTCTGTGGCCTACAATGAGCAGTTCTTC. The rearrangement links TRBV4-3 to TRBJ2-1; 8 bases agree with TRBD1. The J segment lost 2 bases and the V segment lost 5 bases, leaving 8 bases of the junction unmatched. The length of the CDR3 is 16 residues. Germline CDR1 reads LGHNA; CDR2 reads YSLEER.

This sequence joins TRBV27 and TRBJ2-3; D is unclear. Trimming cost V 3 bases and J 4 bases, with 14 bases left between them. The CDR3 sequence is 15 residues long. Germline V gene lookup returns CDR1 MNHEY and CDR2 SMNVEV (reference sequence). The CDR3 protein is CASSLNGPVPDTQYF. CDR3 nucleotide sequence: TGTGCCAGCAGTTTGAATGGCCCTGTCCCAGATACGCAGTATTTT.

The rearrangement joins TRBV11-2 to TRBJ2-7; possible D gene TRBD1, 5 bases. Germline CDR1 is SGHAT and CDR2 is FQNNGV. CDR3 length: 14 amino acids. Trimming pared 5 bases from V and 2 bases from J, leaving 13 bases between. Written as DNA, the CDR3 is TGTGCCAGCAGCCTCCAGGGTACACCCTACGAGCAGTACTTC. It is translated as CASSLQGTPYEQYF.

The rearrangement joins TRBV5-1 to TRBJ2-7; tentatively, D is TRBD1 or TRBD2 (5 bases each). The germline V and J ends were trimmed by 4 bases and 0 bases, with 17 bases remaining between them. The germline V gene encodes CDR1 SGHRS and CDR2 YFSETQ. The CDR3 is made up of 16 amino acids. As DNA, the CDR3 is TGCGCCAGCAGCCAAAATCCGGGACGGAGCTCCTACGAGCAGTACTTC. Residues: CASSQNPGRSSYEQYF.

Only one count was recorded for this clone. The chain joins TRBV7-9 to TRBJ2-2; 7 bases are a match to TRBD1. Germline V CDR1 and CDR2: SEHNR, FQNEAQ (reference sequence). This CDR3 is 14 amino acids long. Unmatched junction bases numbered 8, after V lost 6 bases and J lost 7 bases. CDR3 coding DNA: TGTGCCAGCAGTTGGGACAGAAGGGGCGGGGAGCTGTTTTTT. This encodes CASSWDRRGGELFF.

The genes are TRBV27 and TRBJ2-7; D not certain. The CDR3 loop spans 13 amino acids. V gave up 7 bases and J gave up 0 bases, with 10 bases separating them. From germline, CDR1 is MNHEY and CDR2 SMNVEV (reference sequence). The DNA of the CDR3 is TGTGCCAGCACCCTTTATAGCTCCTACGAGCAGTACTTC. Amino acid sequence: CASTLYSSYEQYF.

The chain couples TRBV19 to TRBJ2-4, with 12 bases matching TRBD1. This CDR3 comprises 17 residues. Germline CDR1 LNHDA, CDR2 SQIVND (reference sequence). Germline trimming cut 7 bases from V and 1 base from J; bases unmatched to any gene: 8. CDR3 region: CASTRAGQGAAKNIQYF. The CDR3 DNA is TGTGCCAGTACCCGGGCGGGACAGGGGGCCGCCAAAAACATTCAGTACTTC. Complete variable domain (other parts from reference TRBV19 and TRBJ2-4): DGGITQSPKYLFRKEGQNVTLSCEQNLNHDAMYWYRQDPGQGLRLIYYSQIVNDFQKGDIAEGYSVSREKKESFPLTVTSAQKNPTAFYLCASTRAGQGAAKNIQYFGAGTRLSVL.

CDR3 DNA sequence: TGTGCCAGCAGCTCCTATAATTCACCCCTCCACTTT. This translates into CASSSYNSPLHF. The V and J genes are TRBV27 and TRBJ1-6; the D is unclear. CDR3 size: 12 residues. V dropped 6 bases and J dropped 0 bases, with 0 bases sitting between them. Per germline, CDR1 MNHEY and CDR2 SMNVEV (reference sequence).

The V and J genes are TRBV5-4 and TRBJ2-4; TRBD2 matches 7 bases. Germline lookup yields CDR1 SGHNT and CDR2 YYREEE (reference sequence). The V and J ends lost 10 bases and 1 base, in that order; junction bases with no gene match: 8. The CDR3 totals 14 residues. The CDR3 nucleotides read TGTGCCCATGGCGGGGGTCGGGCCAAAAACATTCAGTACTTC. Translated: CAHGGGRAKNIQYF.

V and J are TRBV7-2 and TRBJ1-2; D is perhaps TRBD1 (6 bases). The ends were cut back, 1 base at V and 4 bases at J, with 13 bases in the middle. Germline V lookup: CDR1 SGHTA, CDR2 FQGNSA. The CDR3 totals 15 residues. CDR3 nucleotide sequence: TGTGCCAGCAGCTTAGAAGGACAGATACCCTATGGCTACACCTTC. Translated: CASSLEGQIPYGYTF.

The rearrangement joins TRBV11-3 to TRBJ1-1; D is perhaps TRBD1 (6 bases). The CDR3 loop spans 16 amino acids. V was cut by 1 base and J by 4 bases, with 16 bases left in between. Germline values: CDR1 SGHNT, CDR2 YENEEA. The CDR3 region is CASSLGDGRGPTEAFF. The DNA for the CDR3 is TGTGCCAGCAGCTTAGGTGATGGCAGGGGCCCCACTGAAGCTTTCTTT.

This chain links TRBV5-4 with TRBJ2-3, with a possible D match to TRBD2 (5 bases). Trimming took off 4 bases at V and 2 bases at J, with 23 bases between the two ends. In germline, CDR1 is SGHNT, CDR2 YYREEE (reference sequence). CDR3 size: 18 residues. The CDR3 region has the DNA TGTGCCAGCAGCCCCGGCGCAGCAACCCCGAGGGTCACAGATACGCAGTATTTT. Protein sequence: CASSPGAATPRVTDTQYF.

The chain couples TRBV13 to TRBJ2-5; D possibly corresponds to TRBD2 (6 bases). Germline CDR1 and CDR2: PRHDT and FYEKMQ (reference sequence). The CDR3 sequence is 13 residues long. Trimming removed 8 bases at V and 3 bases at J, with 13 bases between. CDR3 coding DNA: TGTGCCAGCTCATTAGGAGGGAAAGAGACCCAGTACTTC. It is translated as CASSLGGKETQYF.

This clone was detected once. The rearrangement links TRBV5-1 to TRBJ2-5; TRBD2 agrees at 9 bases. Germline V gene lookup returns CDR1 SGHRS and CDR2 YFSETQ. V was clipped by 4 bases and J by 3 bases; unmatched bases: 4. The CDR3 covers 14 residues. CDR3 amino acids: CASSRGGVEETQYF. The CDR3 DNA reads TGCGCCAGCAGCCGCGGGGGGGTTGAAGAGACCCAGTACTTC.

The V and J genes are TRBV7-2 and TRBJ1-2; the match to TRBD1 covers 7 bases. The V gene end was trimmed by 5 bases and the J gene end by 4 bases; junction bases not matched to a gene: 7. Germline CDR1 reads SGHTA; CDR2 reads FQGNSA. The length of the CDR3 is 14 residues. The CDR3 here is CASSPRQGGYGYTF. The CDR3 DNA is TGTGCCAGCAGCCCCCGACAGGGTGGCTATGGCTACACCTTC.

J is TRBJ2-5 and V is TRBV2, with D unresolved. The V gene lost 8 bases and the J gene lost 0 bases, with 10 bases spanning the gap. The germline V gene encodes CDR1 SNHLY and CDR2 FYNNEI. This CDR3 is 13 amino acids long. This CDR3 is CASFMSYQETQYF. CDR3 DNA sequence: TGTGCCAGCTTTATGAGTTACCAAGAGACCCAGTACTTC.

This chain uses TRBV2 with TRBJ1-3, with TRBD1 identical over 8 bases. CDR3 length: 16 amino acids. V dropped 6 bases and J dropped 0; count of bases not matched to a gene: 7. Germline V gives CDR1 SNHLY, CDR2 FYNNEI. The CDR3 is CASRSDRAFSGNTIYF. CDR3 in DNA: TGTGCCAGCAGATCGGACAGGGCCTTCTCTGGAAACACCATATATTTT.

This clone appeared once. The V and J genes are TRBV9 and TRBJ2-7; D unclear. The ends were cut back, 0 bases at V and 3 bases at J, with 7 bases in the middle. CDR3 length: 13 residues. The V gene's germline CDR1 is SGDLS and CDR2 YYNGEE. The CDR3 sequence: CASSVATDYEQYF. For the CDR3, the DNA is TGTGCCAGCAGCGTAGCTACAGACTACGAGCAGTACTTC. Looking up the rest from reference TRBV9 and TRBJ2-7 gives the full variable domain: DSGVTQTPKHLITATGQRVTLRCSPRSGDLSVYWYQQSLDQGLQFLIQYYNGEERAKGNILERFSAQQFPDLHSELNLSSLELGDSALYFCASSVATDYEQYFGPGTRLTVT.

In its sample, this clone was seen once. The rearrangement links TRBV7-3 to TRBJ1-1; maybe TRBD1 (5 bases). Germline V CDR1 and CDR2: SGHTA, FQGTGA. CDR3 length: 13 residues. Deletions cut 6 bases from V and 0 bases from J, with 8 bases between. The DNA of the CDR3 is TGTGCCAGCAGGGCGGACATGAACACTGAAGCTTTCTTT. Translating it yields CASRADMNTEAFF.

The chain uses TRBV5-1 and TRBJ1-4, with D possibly matching TRBD1 (6 bases). The CDR3 runs to 13 residues. V was clipped by 7 bases and J by 8 bases, with 15 bases between them. Per the germline V gene, CDR1 is SGHRS and CDR2 is YFSETQ. CDR3 loop: CASAPTGPEKLFF. The CDR3 bases are TGCGCCAGCGCCCCGACAGGCCCAGAAAAACTGTTTTTT. The entire variable domain, with the rest obtained from reference TRBV5-1 and TRBJ1-4, is as follows: KAGVTQTPRYLIKTRGQQVTLSCSPISGHRSVSWYQQTPGQGLQFLFEYFSETQRNKGNFPGRFSGRQFSNSRSEMNVSTLELGDSALYLCASAPTGPEKLFFGSGTQLSVL.

This chain joins TRBV6-6 and TRBJ1-5; D is unclear. V gave up 0 bases and J gave up 5 bases, with 14 bases separating them. This CDR3 contains 16 residues. Germline V CDR1 and CDR2: MNHNY, SVGAGI (reference sequence). CDR3 bases: TGTGCCAGCAGTTACTCGCAGTGGGTGCCGTATCAGCCCCAGCATTTT. Translated: CASSYSQWVPYQPQHF.